This T cell receptor (beta chain) was documented in a study of T cell responses to AZD1222 COVID-19 vaccine. Points from the study as a whole: Baseline serology detected seropositivity in only a handful of AZD1222 recipients. It was only after the peak T cell response that any repertoires were sampled. A rise in Spike-specific TCR breadth and depth followed two AZD1222 doses.

Only in-frame clones appear in the TCRdb table, and some are missing; sequencing was by immunoSEQ multiplex PCR. The data hold approximately 100,000 clones, with roughly nine tenths observed a single time. CDR1 MNHNY and CDR2 SVGAGI come from the germline V gene (reference sequence). V was pared by 5 bases and J by 0 bases, with 16 bases of the junction left unmatched. This CDR3 is 20 amino acids long. Concerning this clone itself: The antigen is not known.

This sequence originates from an adult in good health. The sequencing here drew on peripheral blood, taken on day 0 of AZD1222 vaccination. This rearrangement joins TRBV6-6 to TRBJ2-6; 7 bases fit TRBD2. In DNA, the CDR3 is TGTGCCAGCAGTCGAAAGGCTGGGACTACGCCCCTCTCTGGGGCCAACGTCCTGACTTTC. This codes for CASSRKAGTTPLSGANVLTF.